The 14 T cell receptor beta chains below were found in one sample sequenced in a study of cytomegalovirus exposure and HLA in healthy donors. Vbeta (60) and Jbeta (13) primers were used in the PCR. Assay used: immunoSEQ multiplex PCR; TCRdb lists only in-frame clones, some missing. In the table there are approximately 160,000 clones, around 77% of which are singletons. The sequencing input was PBMCs. These receptors originate from a woman aged 25-40 years in good health and CMV-seronegative.

This clone was observed once. V is TRBV7-8 and J is TRBJ2-2, with D perhaps TRBD2 (5 bases). Germline loops: CDR1 SGHVS, CDR2 FQNEAQ. This CDR3 comprises 13 residues. The V and J ends lost 0 bases and 6 bases respectively, with 5 bases between them. CDR3 coding DNA: TGTGCCAGCAGCTTAGCGGAGGCCGGGGAGCTGTTTTTT. Translation gives CASSLAEAGELFF. Full variable domain (rest looked up from reference TRBV7-8 and TRBJ2-2): GAGVSQSPRYKVAKRGQDVALRCDPISGHVSLFWYQQALGQGPEFLTYFQNEAQLDKSGLPSDRFFAERPEGSVSTLKIQRTQQEDSAVYLCASSLAEAGELFFGEGSRLTVL.

The CDR3 protein is CASSVTGAHGYTF. CDR3 nucleotides: TGTGCCAGTAGTGTAACAGGGGCGCATGGCTACACCTTC. This rearrangement joins TRBV19 to TRBJ1-2, with TRBD1 identical over 7 bases. There are 13 residues in the CDR3. CDR1 LNHDA and CDR2 SQIVND come from the germline V gene (reference sequence). V dropped 5 bases and J dropped 6; count of bases not matched to a gene: 6.

This rearrangement joins TRBV19 to TRBJ1-2; D is unclear. The germline gives CDR1 LNHDA, CDR2 SQIVND (reference sequence). This CDR3 has 15 residues. Trimming removed 3 bases at V and 5 bases at J, with 16 bases between. CDR3 sequence (DNA): TGTGCCAGTAGTATGGGAGTTCATCCTTCTTATGGCTACACCTTC. Its translation: CASSMGVHPSYGYTF.

This clone was picked up one time. This chain joins TRBV5-1 and TRBJ1-6; 9 nucleotides agree with TRBD1. The CDR3 contains 14 residues. Germline lookup yields CDR1 SGHRS and CDR2 YFSETQ. J lost 14 bases, V lost 4 bases, and 10 bases had no gene match. Written as DNA, the CDR3 is TGCGCCAGCAGCCCCCCGGGACAGGGTTTAGCCCTCCACTTT. Residues: CASSPPGQGLALHF.

The chain couples TRBV6-1 to TRBJ1-2, with a possible D match to TRBD1 (6 bases). Trimming left V 3 bases short and J 4 bases short, with 12 bases between. From germline, CDR1 is MNHNS and CDR2 SASEGT. The CDR3 contains 14 residues. CDR3 DNA sequence: TGTGCCAGCAGTGATAGTTGGGACACCTATGGCTACACCTTC. Its protein product is CASSDSWDTYGYTF.

The J gene is TRBJ1-4, the V gene TRBV5-6; D may be TRBD1 (6 bases). The CDR3 runs to 16 residues. Per the germline V gene, CDR1 is SGHDT and CDR2 is YYEEEE. The V end was cut by 4 bases, the J end by 0 bases, with 13 bases between. CDR3 sequence: CASSETGVTTNEKLFF. CDR3 nucleotides: TGTGCCAGCAGCGAGACAGGAGTCACAACTAATGAAAAACTGTTTTTT.

The chain is built from TRBV27 and TRBJ2-7; D is perhaps TRBD2 (7 bases). The CDR3 extends over 16 amino acids. CDR1 and CDR2 (germline): MNHEY, SMNVEV (reference sequence). V was cut by 4 bases and J by 3 bases, with 19 bases left in between. CDR3 residues: CASSSSPGGAYYEQYF. The CDR3 coding sequence is TGTGCCAGCAGTTCATCCCCGGGGGGCGCTTACTACGAGCAGTACTTC.

This clone is a singleton in its sample. J is TRBJ2-1 and V is TRBV5-1; 9 positions agree with TRBD2. Germline CDR1 and CDR2: SGHRS and YFSETQ. This CDR3 comprises 16 residues. Trimming removed 1 base from V and 8 bases from J; junction bases left unmatched: 10. The CDR3 here is CASSLNVGLAGYEQFF. Written as DNA, the CDR3 is TGCGCCAGCAGCTTGAACGTGGGACTAGCAGGGTATGAGCAGTTCTTC.

The chain employs TRBV5-1 and TRBJ2-5; a possible D gene is TRBD2 (6 bases). The DNA end favors TRBJ2-7, so the J call may be wrong. From germline, CDR1 is SGHRS and CDR2 YFSETQ. The CDR3 runs to 15 residues. The CDR3 is CASSLGTPEGYEQYF. The CDR3 coding sequence is TGCGCCAGCAGCCTCGGAACTCCGGAGGGCTACGAGCAGTACTTC.

This clone is a singleton in its sample. The rearrangement uses TRBV2 and TRBJ1-2; D remains ambiguous. The germline V gene has CDR1 SNHLY and CDR2 FYNNEI. This CDR3 has 11 amino acids. Between the trimmed V and J ends, which lost 5 bases and 8 bases, there was a span of 9 bases. Written as DNA, the CDR3 is TGTGCCAGCAGTCTCCGGGTCGGCTACACCTTC. Protein product: CASSLRVGYTF. The full variable domain, its missing parts supplied by reference TRBV2 and TRBJ1-2, is EPEVTQTPSHQVTQMGQEVILRCVPISNHLYFYWYRQILGQKVEFLVSFYNNEISEKSEIFDDQFSVERPDGSNFTLKIRSTKLEDSAMYFCASSLRVGYTFGSGTRLTVV.

The chain has TRBV21-1 and TRBJ2-7; the table's D call of TRBD2 was not tested on the DNA. TRBV21-1 is given as a pseudogene. The CDR3 is 16 residues long. The CDR3 bases are TGTGCCAGCAGCAATCAAGTAAGGACTAGCGGATACGAGCAGTACTTC. This encodes CASSNQVRTSGYEQYF.

This clone was counted only a few times. This chain connects TRBV5-4 to TRBJ2-1, with no clear D. The V end was cut by 9 bases, the J end by 6 bases, with 7 bases between. Germline CDR1 is SGHNT and CDR2 is YYREEE (reference sequence). CDR3 length: 10 amino acids. CDR3 coding DNA: TGTGCCACCGGTGGCAATGAGCAGTTCTTC. Amino acid sequence: CATGGNEQFF.

This chain uses TRBV4-2 with TRBJ2-7; TRBD1 matches 8 bases. The J segment lost 6 bases and the V segment lost 0 bases, leaving 7 bases of the junction unmatched. In germline, CDR1 is LGHNA, CDR2 YNFKEQ. This CDR3 comprises 15 residues. CDR3 in amino acids: CASSQEIQGAVEQYF. CDR3 sequence (DNA): TGTGCCAGCAGCCAAGAGATCCAGGGGGCAGTCGAGCAGTACTTC.

The chain is built from TRBV5-6 and TRBJ1-1, with D uncertain. Germline values: CDR1 SGHDT, CDR2 YYEEEE. There are 15 residues in the CDR3. Trimming shortened V by 0 bases and J by 0 bases, and 9 bases separated the two germline ends. CDR3 amino acids: CASSLVGGLNTEAFF. The DNA for the CDR3 is TGTGCCAGCAGCTTGGTTGGAGGCCTGAACACTGAAGCTTTCTTT.